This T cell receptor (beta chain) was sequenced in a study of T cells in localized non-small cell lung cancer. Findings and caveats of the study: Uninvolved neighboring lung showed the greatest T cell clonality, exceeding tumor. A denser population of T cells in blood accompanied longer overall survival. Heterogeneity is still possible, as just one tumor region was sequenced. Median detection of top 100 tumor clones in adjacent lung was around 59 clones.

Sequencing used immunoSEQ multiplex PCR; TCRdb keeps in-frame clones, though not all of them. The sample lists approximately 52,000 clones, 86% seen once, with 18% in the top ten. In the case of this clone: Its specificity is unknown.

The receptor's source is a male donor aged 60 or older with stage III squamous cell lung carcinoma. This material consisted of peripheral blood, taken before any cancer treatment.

CDR3: CASSFRGAGTEAFF. The CDR3, as DNA: TGCGCCAGCAGCTTCCGGGGGGCCGGGACTGAAGCTTTCTTT. The chain joins TRBV5-1 to TRBJ1-1; weak D call: TRBD1 (6 bases). Germline CDR1 SGHRS, CDR2 YFSETQ. The CDR3 is 14 amino acids. Between the trimmed V and J ends, which lost 2 bases and 5 bases, there was a span of 13 bases.